Below are 6 T cell receptor beta chains sequenced from a single sample in a study of Graves' ophthalmopathy and Graves' hyperthyroidism. The TCR beta CDR3 regions underwent amplification from RNA transcripts. First-round RT-PCR with HTBI primers preceded a second-round multiplex PCR. TCRdb recomputed calls from the multiplex PCR reads with MiXCR, one row per CDR3 protein. The sample holds 600,000 to 700,000 distinct CDR3 sequences, over 40% seen once. Input material: peripheral blood. These receptors were collected from an adult man with Graves' ophthalmopathy.

The V call is TRBV10-3, the J call TRBJ1-5; D gene uncertain. The CDR3 length is 9 residues. CDR1 and CDR2 from the germline V gene are ENHRY and SYGVKD. Trimming pared 2 bases from V and 12 bases from J, leaving 2 bases between. The CDR3 here is CAISELQHF. CDR3 in DNA: TGTGCCATCAGTGAGCTCCAGCATTTT.

This chain connects TRBV19 to TRBJ1-6, with a possible D match to TRBD1 (5 bases). Looked up from germline, CDR1 is LNHDA and CDR2 is SQIVND (reference sequence). Trimming removed 8 bases at V and 6 bases at J, with 14 bases between. The CDR3 length is 14 residues. The CDR3 spells CASRLMTVNSPLHF. CDR3 nucleotide sequence: TGTGCCAGTCGGCTGATGACAGTTAATTCACCCCTCCACTTT.

This clonotype showed up just a few times. J is TRBJ2-6 and V is TRBV19, with 11 bases fitting TRBD1. Germline CDR1 and CDR2: LNHDA and SQIVND (reference sequence). This CDR3 is 17 amino acids long. The V and J ends lost 4 bases and 0 bases, in that order; junction bases with no gene match: 2. Here the CDR3 reads CASSTGTGGSGANVLTF. In DNA form, the CDR3 reads TGTGCCAGTAGTACGGGGACAGGGGGCTCTGGGGCCAACGTCCTGACTTTC.

DNA of the CDR3: TGTGCCATCAGTGAGCCTGTTAGCGGGGGGACCGGGGAGCTGTTTTTT. Translated, it gives CAISEPVSGGTGELFF. The chain combines TRBV10-3 with TRBJ2-2, with 10 bases fitting TRBD2. Losses at the gene ends were 2 bases for V and 5 bases for J; bases not matched to a gene: 5. This CDR3 has 16 residues. Germline V gives CDR1 ENHRY, CDR2 SYGVKD.

The V call is TRBV29-1, the J call TRBJ2-5; 8 bases line up with TRBD2. After removal of 8 bases from V and 2 bases from J, the junction contained 7 bases not matched to a gene. The CDR3 extends over 13 amino acids. Germline V CDR1 and CDR2: SQVTM, ANQGSEA. Here the CDR3 DNA reads TGCAGCTATAGCGGGGACGTTCAAGAGACCCAGTACTTC. Residues: CSYSGDVQETQYF.

The chain links TRBV25-1 to TRBJ1-5, with TRBD1 as a possible D gene (5 bases). Germline V gene lookup returns CDR1 MGHDK and CDR2 SYGVNS. The CDR3 has 13 residues. The V end was cut by 2 bases, the J end by 8 bases, with 10 bases between. The CDR3 DNA sequence: TGTGCCAGCAGTGAAGACGGGACGGAGCCCCAGCATTTT. Its protein product is CASSEDGTEPQHF. Full variable domain (missing parts from reference TRBV25-1 and TRBJ1-5): EADIYQTPRYLVIGTGKKITLECSQTMGHDKMYWYQQDPGMELHLIHYSYGVNSTEKGDLSSESTVSRIRTEHFPLTLESARPSHTSQYLCASSEDGTEPQHFGDGTRLSIL.